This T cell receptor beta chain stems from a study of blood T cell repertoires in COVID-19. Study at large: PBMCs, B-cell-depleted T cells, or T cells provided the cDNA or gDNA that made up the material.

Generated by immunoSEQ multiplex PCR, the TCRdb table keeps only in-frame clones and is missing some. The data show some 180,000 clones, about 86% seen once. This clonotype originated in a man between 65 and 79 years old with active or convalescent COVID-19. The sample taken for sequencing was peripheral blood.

CDR3 region: CASSSRQVGFF. The CDR3 DNA reads as TGTGCCAGCAGTTCGCGACAGGTGGGTTTCTTT. The chain is built from TRBV28 and TRBJ1-1; D might be TRBD1 (6 bases). The germline CDR1 and CDR2 sequences are MDHEN and SYDVKM. V shed 4 bases and J shed 13 bases, with 13 bases lying between them. The CDR3 has 11 residues.